This TCR beta chain came from a study of cytomegalovirus exposure and HLA in healthy donors. With 60 Vbeta and 13 Jbeta primers, the PCR was carried out. The data were produced by immunoSEQ multiplex PCR, yet TCRdb's version contains in-frame clones alone and is incomplete. This table has 100,000 to 150,000 clones, roughly 75% appearing once. What was sequenced was PBMCs. This receptor was taken from a woman between 50 and 59 years old in good health and CMV-seronegative.

CDR3 sequence reads: CASSFSGDRGPQHF. Here the CDR3 DNA reads TGTGCCAGCAGCTTTTCAGGGGACCGGGGGCCCCAGCATTTT. This chain uses TRBV7-9 with TRBJ1-5, with D maybe TRBD1 (6 bases). This CDR3 is 14 amino acids long. Germline lookup yields CDR1 SEHNR and CDR2 FQNEAQ (reference sequence). V lost 3 bases and J lost 9, with 15 bases in between.